This T cell receptor (beta chain) appears in the sequencing data of a study of CD4 T cells in relation to SARS-CoV-2 and coronaviruses. CD4+ T cells from unexposed donors were obtained before the COVID-19 pandemic (2011-2018). Isolation of CD4+ T cells took place after about 9 days in culture. The method was immunoSEQ multiplex PCR; TCRdb's version includes in-frame clones alone and lacks a portion of them. The table shows roughly 18,000 clones, with roughly 77% occurring only once. V lost 2 bases, J lost 3 bases, and 7 bases lay in between. This CDR3 is built from 14 residues. Germline assignment: CDR1 MNHEY and CDR2 SMNVEV (reference sequence). This clone was observed a few times. Its target is unknown.

V gene TRBV27 combines with J gene TRBJ2-2; D perhaps matches TRBD1 (5 bases). Specimen: CD4+ T cells from PBMCs, cultured in vitro. The sequence was obtained from a human donor in good health. The DNA of the CDR3 is TGTGCCAGCAGTTTAGGGGCCTACACCGGGGAGCTGTTTTTT. Protein product: CASSLGAYTGELFF.